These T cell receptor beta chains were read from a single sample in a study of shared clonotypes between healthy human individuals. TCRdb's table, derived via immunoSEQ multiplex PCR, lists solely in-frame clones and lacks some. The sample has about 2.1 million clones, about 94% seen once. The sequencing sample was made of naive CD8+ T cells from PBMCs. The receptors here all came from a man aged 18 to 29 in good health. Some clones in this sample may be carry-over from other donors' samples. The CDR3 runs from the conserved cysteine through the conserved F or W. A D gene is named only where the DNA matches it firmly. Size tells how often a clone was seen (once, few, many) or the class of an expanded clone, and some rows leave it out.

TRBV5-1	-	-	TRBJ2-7	CASSSDESGYEQYF	TGCGCCAGCAGCTCGGATGAGAGCGGATACGAGCAGTACTTC
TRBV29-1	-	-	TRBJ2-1	CSVEGERYEQFF	TGCAGCGTTGAAGGGGAAAGATATGAGCAGTTCTTC
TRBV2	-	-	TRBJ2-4	CASTPRSVAKNIQYF	TGTGCCAGCACCCCAAGGAGCGTAGCCAAAAACATTCAGTACTTC
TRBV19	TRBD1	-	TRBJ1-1	CASSIDVQGAEGTEAFF	TGTGCCAGTAGTATAGACGTACAGGGGGCAGAGGGCACTGAAGCTTTCTTT
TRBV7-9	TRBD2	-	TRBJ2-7	CASSTSGSLEQYF	TGTGCCAGCAGTACTAGCGGGAGTCTCGAGCAGTACTTC
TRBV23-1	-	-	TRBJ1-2	CAIPGGGGHYTYGYTF	TGCGCCATCCCCGGTGGGGGGGGCCATTACACCTATGGCTACACCTTC
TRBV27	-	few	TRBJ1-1	CASSISSTGGTEAFF	TGTGCCAGCAGTATATCGTCTACCGGGGGCACTGAAGCTTTCTTT
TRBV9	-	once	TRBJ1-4	CASSPGTPELFF	TGTGCCAGCAGCCCAGGCACCCCAGAGCTGTTTTTT
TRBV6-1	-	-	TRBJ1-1	CASMGMNTEAFF	TGTGCCAGCATGGGCATGAACACTGAAGCTTTCTTT
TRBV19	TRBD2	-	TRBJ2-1	CASSIDPLEGSGDEQFF	TGTGCCAGTAGTATAGATCCCCTTGAGGGTAGCGGGGATGAGCAGTTCTTC